This T cell receptor beta chain is from a study of read filtering for tumor transcriptome and immune sequencing. Looking at the study overall: Revised staging placed 8 patients in R-ISS I, 15 to 20 in II, more than five in III. Per sample, TCR-region reads ranged about 3.5 to 11 million by IR-seq, roughly 85 to 1,300 by RNA-seq. Findings of the study overall: The sorted CD138-negative fraction was a mixed bone marrow immune population, not purified T cells. IR-seq captured clonotypes deeper and more reliably than RNA-seq.

This clonotype showed up many times. Its antigen remains unidentified. Molecular barcoded adaptors covering alpha/delta and beta/gamma chains were used on roughly 400 ng RNA. TCRdb passed the reads through MiXCR, listing each CDR3 protein once. There are roughly 38,000 distinct CDR3 sequences in the sample; roughly 13% occur only once, and approximately 30% lies in the top ten. Germline V gives CDR1 LNHNV, CDR2 YYDKDF (reference sequence). With 1 base clipped from V and 6 bases from J, the junction kept 5 bases outside the gene matches. The CDR3 extends over 15 amino acids. This chain uses TRBV15 with TRBJ1-1, with TRBD1 identical over 10 bases. Sequenced material: a population of CD138-negative cells sorted from bone marrow. The clonotype comes from a donor at least 40 years old with multiple myeloma. CDR3 sequence: CATSRGTGGIPEAFF. CDR3 coding DNA: TGTGCCACCAGCAGAGGGACAGGGGGGATCCCTGAAGCTTTCTTT.